What follows are 28 T cell receptor beta chains derived from one specimen sequenced in a study of shared clonotypes between healthy human individuals. The repertoire was sequenced with immunoSEQ multiplex PCR; TCRdb's copy has only in-frame clones and lacks some. The sample carries roughly 2.5 million clones, more than 80% recorded once. What was sequenced was naive CD4+ T cells sorted from blood. Subset meaning: CD45RA+ positively selected. These receptors were collected from a man in his late teens or twenties in good health.

This clone was seen a single time. The chain joins TRBV6-1 to TRBJ1-1, with D hard to call. Germline V lookup: CDR1 MNHNS, CDR2 SASEGT. The CDR3 is 16 amino acids. Trimming stripped 3 bases from V and 1 base from J, with 15 bases between. CDR3 in DNA: TGTGCCAGCAGTGATGAGTTGGTAGGGTGGAACACTGAAGCTTTCTTT. It is translated as CASSDELVGWNTEAFF.

The CDR3 DNA follows: TGTGCCTGGAGGACGGAAAACACCATATATTTT. It is translated as CAWRTENTIYF. The V and J genes are TRBV30 and TRBJ1-3; D unclear. This CDR3 spans 11 amino acids. Germline V gene lookup returns CDR1 GTSNPN and CDR2 SVGIG (reference sequence). The ends were cut back, 3 bases at V and 6 bases at J, with 6 bases in the middle.

The CDR3 reads CASSLLREQFF. Here the CDR3 DNA reads TGTGCCAGCAGCTTATTGAGGGAGCAGTTCTTC. The chain links TRBV7-9 to TRBJ2-1, with D uncertain. The CDR3 extends over 11 amino acids. Germline assignment: CDR1 SEHNR and CDR2 FQNEAQ (reference sequence). V was trimmed by 2 bases and J by 10 bases, leaving 6 bases between them.

This clone has a single count. The J gene is TRBJ1-4, the V gene TRBV7-8; possibly TRBD1 for D (6 bases). The ends were cut back, 3 bases at V and 7 bases at J, with 9 bases in the middle. This CDR3 is 13 amino acids long. CDR1 SGHVS and CDR2 FQNEAQ come from the germline V gene. The CDR3 here is CASSLGAAEKLFF. As DNA, the CDR3 is TGTGCCAGCAGCTTGGGGGCGGCTGAAAAACTGTTTTTT.

The chain joins TRBV5-6 to TRBJ1-6, with D possibly being TRBD1 (5 bases). Germline V CDR1 and CDR2: SGHDT, YYEEEE. The V end was cut by 4 bases, the J end by 12 bases, with 17 bases between. The CDR3 length is 14 residues. The CDR3 bases are TGTGCCAGCAGCCCGGGGAGGGGTAGTAAACCCCTCCACTTT. Residues: CASSPGRGSKPLHF.

The V and J genes are TRBV6-6 and TRBJ2-2, with D hard to call. The germline gives CDR1 MNHNY, CDR2 SVGAGI (reference sequence). The length of the CDR3 is 12 residues. Between the trimmed V and J ends, which lost 6 bases and 9 bases, there was a span of 11 bases. Written as DNA, the CDR3 is TGTGCCAGCAGCCTGACTGGGAGGGAGCTGTTTTTT. This sequence encodes CASSLTGRELFF.

In its sample, this clone was seen a few times. This sequence joins TRBV9 and TRBJ1-5; D gene ambiguous. Between the trimmed V and J ends, which lost 0 bases and 7 bases, there was a span of 11 bases. The CDR3 totals 14 residues. Looked up from germline, CDR1 is SGDLS and CDR2 is YYNGEE. The CDR3, as DNA: TGTGCCAGCAGCGTAGCAGACGCGGGGCAGCCCCAGCATTTT. This codes for CASSVADAGQPQHF.

Comment on this clone: The same CDR3 arises from other DNA sequences in this sample as well. The chain uses TRBV9 and TRBJ2-5; TRBD2 is a possible D gene (6 bases). CDR1 SGDLS and CDR2 YYNGEE come from the germline V gene. The ends were cut back, 2 bases at V and 2 bases at J, with 10 bases in the middle. The CDR3 is 14 residues long. DNA of the CDR3: TGTGCCAGCAGCGTGGGGACTTTGCAAGAGACCCAGTACTTC. Its translation is CASSVGTLQETQYF.

The genes are TRBV11-3 and TRBJ2-1; D may correspond to TRBD1 or TRBD2 (5 bases each). Germline values: CDR1 SGHNT, CDR2 YENEEA. The CDR3 is made up of 14 amino acids. V lost 5 bases to trimming and J lost 8 bases, with 16 bases between them. The CDR3 region has the DNA TGTGCCAGCAGCCCCGGGGACCGGCTGTATGAGCAGTTCTTC. This codes for CASSPGDRLYEQFF. The full variable domain, in which reference TRBV11-3 and TRBJ2-1 provide the parts outside the CDR3, is EAGVVQSPRYKIIEKKQPVAFWCNPISGHNTLYWYLQNLGQGPELLIRYENEEAVDDSQLPKDRFSAERLKGVDSTLKIQPAELGDSAVYLCASSPGDRLYEQFFGPGTRLTVL.

The chain has TRBV7-2 and TRBJ2-6, with D unresolved. With 2 bases removed from V and 4 bases from J, the gap between germline ends came to 6 bases. This CDR3 region has 14 residues. Germline-derived CDR1 and CDR2 are SGHTA and FQGNSA. The CDR3 loop is CASSLWSGANVLTF. The CDR3 bases are TGTGCCAGCAGCTTATGGTCCGGGGCCAACGTCCTGACTTTC.

This clone was picked up a small number of times. This same CDR3 is encoded by further DNA sequences in the sample. The genes are TRBV28 and TRBJ1-2; D is unresolved. V was pared by 3 bases and J by 5 bases, with 7 bases between. Looked up from germline, CDR1 is MDHEN and CDR2 is SYDVKM. This CDR3 region has 12 residues. The CDR3 sequence: CASSLGGYGYTF. CDR3 in DNA: TGTGCCAGCAGTTTGGGCGGGTATGGCTACACCTTC.

This clone was detected only once. The chain has TRBV5-4 and TRBJ1-1; 7 bases line up with TRBD1. Germline CDR1 reads SGHNT; CDR2 reads YYREEE (reference sequence). The CDR3 has 13 amino acids. Trimming at V came to 4 bases and at J to 1 base, leaving 1 base not matched to a gene. CDR3 loop: CASSRQGNTEAFF. The CDR3 DNA reads TGTGCCAGCAGCCGACAGGGGAACACTGAAGCTTTCTTT.

This chain uses TRBV5-1 with TRBJ1-1, with a tentative D call TRBD1 (5 bases). There are 15 residues in the CDR3. Germline-derived CDR1 and CDR2 are SGHRS and YFSETQ. The V and J ends lost 0 bases and 6 bases respectively, with 15 bases between them. The CDR3 DNA reads as TGCGCCAGCAGCTTGGGTGCAGGGCCCCCCGCTGAAGCTTTCTTT. Translated: CASSLGAGPPAEAFF.

The rearrangement joins TRBV11-2 to TRBJ2-1; 11 bases match TRBD2. V lost 5 bases and J lost 6; bases outside the gene matches: 12. The CDR3 is made up of 17 amino acids. Germline-derived CDR1 and CDR2 are SGHAT and FQNNGV. CDR3 region: CASSPGLAGNFFNEQFF. CDR3 bases: TGTGCCAGCAGCCCCGGACTAGCGGGTAACTTTTTCAATGAGCAGTTCTTC.

The rearrangement joins TRBV27 to TRBJ2-7; weak D call: TRBD1 (6 bases). Trimming stripped 5 bases from V and 4 bases from J, with 21 bases between. Germline V gene sequence: CDR1 MNHEY, CDR2 SMNVEV (reference sequence). The length of the CDR3 is 16 residues. CDR3 sequence (DNA): TGTGCCAGCAGTCCCCTCGGCTCAGGGGCCGAATACGAGCAGTACTTC. This translates into CASSPLGSGAEYEQYF.

Written as DNA, the CDR3 is TGTGCCTCCCGGACTAACTATAATTCACCCCTCCACTTT. This translates into CASRTNYNSPLHF. The chain is built from TRBV30 and TRBJ1-6; the D is unclear. In germline, CDR1 is GTSNPN, CDR2 SVGIG (reference sequence). The CDR3 has 13 residues. V gave up 7 bases and J gave up 3 bases, with 10 bases separating them.

The rearrangement links TRBV5-1 to TRBJ1-3, with 7 bases matching TRBD1. CDR3 size: 15 residues. Germline-derived CDR1 and CDR2 are SGHRS and YFSETQ. V was clipped by 4 bases and J by 2 bases; unmatched bases: 6. The CDR3 sequence is CASSNYTGAGNTIYF. CDR3 sequence (DNA): TGCGCCAGCAGCAACTACACAGGGGCTGGAAACACCATATATTTT.

V gene TRBV7-9 combines with J gene TRBJ2-7, with D perhaps TRBD1 (5 bases). Germline V gene sequence: CDR1 SEHNR, CDR2 FQNEAQ (reference sequence). V lost 1 base, J lost 2 bases, and 18 bases lay in between. This CDR3 is 17 amino acids long. CDR3 sequence reads: CASSLGGREKDPYEQYF. CDR3 DNA: TGTGCCAGCAGCTTAGGGGGCAGGGAAAAGGACCCCTACGAGCAGTACTTC. The complete variable domain, with remaining parts taken from reference TRBV7-9 and TRBJ2-7, reads DTGVSQNPRHKITKRGQNVTFRCDPISEHNRLYWYRQTLGQGPEFLTYFQNEAQLEKSRLLSDRFSAERPKGSFSTLEIQRTEQGDSAMYLCASSLGGREKDPYEQYFGPGTRLTVT.

The V gene is TRBV11-1, the J gene TRBJ1-2; 7 bases line up with TRBD1. The CDR3 totals 13 residues. The germline gives CDR1 SGHAT, CDR2 FQDESV (reference sequence). With V trimmed by 7 bases and J by 0 bases, 2 bases remained unmatched. The CDR3, as DNA: TGTGCCAGCACGACAGGGTCTAACTATGGCTACACCTTC. This encodes CASTTGSNYGYTF.

The CDR3 spells CASSVAGVAGEREQFF. The CDR3, as DNA: TGTGCCAGCAGCGTAGCAGGGGTTGCGGGAGAGAGGGAGCAGTTCTTC. The V and J genes are TRBV9 and TRBJ2-1, with D possibly matching TRBD2 (7 bases). V was shortened by 0 bases and J by 10 bases, with 20 bases between the two germline ends. The germline V gene encodes CDR1 SGDLS and CDR2 YYNGEE. This CDR3 has 16 residues.

This chain uses TRBV5-6 with TRBJ2-1; D gene ambiguous. Germline CDR1 and CDR2: SGHDT and YYEEEE. V was pared by 0 bases and J by 5 bases, with 6 bases between. The CDR3 extends over 13 amino acids. CDR3 loop: CASSLEPNNEQFF. As DNA, the CDR3 is TGTGCCAGCAGCTTGGAGCCTAACAATGAGCAGTTCTTC.

This clone has a handful of counts. The V call is TRBV19, the J call TRBJ1-4; D possibly corresponds to TRBD1 (6 bases). This CDR3 has 15 residues. Trimming cost V 4 bases and J 5 bases, with 14 bases left between them. From germline, CDR1 is LNHDA and CDR2 SQIVND (reference sequence). CDR3 coding DNA: TGTGCCAGTAGTAAAACCGGGACAAGGAATGAAAAACTGTTTTTT. This sequence encodes CASSKTGTRNEKLFF.

This clone was counted a few times. The same CDR3 can be traced to other DNA sequences in this sample. The chain uses TRBV18 and TRBJ1-5; D gene unclear. This CDR3 region has 13 residues. Trimming cost V 4 bases and J 4 bases, with 8 bases left between them. Germline lookup yields CDR1 KGHSH and CDR2 LQKENI. The CDR3 nucleotides are TGTGCCAGCTCACAGGATGGAAATCAGCCCCAGCATTTT. This translates into CASSQDGNQPQHF.

Details on this clone: In the same sample, other DNA sequences code for this CDR3. The V and J genes are TRBV6-6 and TRBJ2-7; 9 bases agree with TRBD1. V gave up 2 bases and J gave up 4 bases; unmatched junction bases: 3. The CDR3 runs 14 residues. Germline CDR1 is MNHNY and CDR2 is SVGAGI (reference sequence). The DNA for the CDR3 is TGTGCCAGCAGTTACCAAGGACAGGGGTACGAGCAGTACTTC. Translated, it gives CASSYQGQGYEQYF.

The rearrangement uses TRBV19 and TRBJ1-6, with unresolved D. The CDR3 sequence is 14 residues long. Between the trimmed V and J ends, which lost 5 bases and 7 bases, there was a span of 12 bases. CDR1 and CDR2 (germline): LNHDA, SQIVND (reference sequence). The chain's CDR3 is CASSPSGQNSPLHF. The CDR3 bases are TGTGCCAGTAGTCCGTCGGGTCAAAATTCACCCCTCCACTTT.

The rearrangement uses TRBV2 and TRBJ2-7, with 7 bases identical to TRBD1. This CDR3 region has 11 residues. V was clipped by 6 bases and J by 13 bases; unmatched bases: 9. Germline V CDR1 and CDR2: SNHLY, FYNNEI. The CDR3 loop reads CASRGSRGKYF. Here the CDR3 DNA reads TGTGCCAGCAGAGGATCCAGGGGGAAATACTTC.

V is TRBV30 and J is TRBJ2-5, with TRBD1 as a possible D gene (5 bases). With 0 bases removed from V and 9 bases from J, the gap between germline ends came to 17 bases. The germline CDR1 and CDR2 sequences are GTSNPN and SVGIG (reference sequence). The CDR3 is 14 residues long. The CDR3 sequence is CAWSVQDRFLAQYF. Here the CDR3 DNA reads TGTGCCTGGAGTGTACAGGATAGATTCTTGGCCCAGTACTTC.

A single count supports this clone. The sample carries other DNA sequences with the same CDR3. V usage is TRBV5-1 and J usage is TRBJ2-7; D possibly corresponds to TRBD2 (5 bases). Germline lookup yields CDR1 SGHRS and CDR2 YFSETQ. This CDR3 region has 12 residues. Trimming stripped 3 bases from V and 2 bases from J, with 6 bases between. CDR3 in DNA: TGCGCCAGCAGCTCGGGGACCTACGAGCAGTACTTC. It yields the protein CASSSGTYEQYF.